The source of this TCR beta chain is a study of tissue T cells after allogeneic stem cell transplantation. This clone was detected a few times. Its antigen is unidentified. Gene names are the mouse ones. The read ends 1 residue before the CDR3 terminus; that terminus is restored from the germline J gene. Documented time point: mouse harvest day 7 after allogeneic transplant. The graft held 10^6 splenic CD5+ T cells and 10^7 T-cell-depleted bone marrow cells. Mice had MHC-mismatched B6 into BALB/c GVHD, sampled day 7 or 14. Method: immunoSEQ multiplex PCR; TCRdb's copy keeps in-frame clones and lacks some. The table has approximately 7,900 clones, 45% seen once. V lost 2 bases and J lost 0, with 2 bases in between. Germline V lookup: CDR1 SNHLY, CDR2 FYNGKV (reference sequence). The CDR3 spans 13 residues. Study-level points and caveats: TCR repertoires tracked anatomic similarity, regardless of disease or transplant status. Tissue-detected TCR repertoire was only partly captured by blood and spleen T cells.

This TCR was sampled from a female BALB/c mouse given C57BL/6 T cells with graft-versus-host disease after an allogeneic hematopoietic cell transplant. Sequences were obtained from skin. The V gene is TRBV3, the J gene TRBJ1-3; D gene uncertain. The CDR3 sequence is CASSLNSGNTLYF. The covered CDR3 bases are TGTGCCAGCAGCTTAAATTCTGGAAATACGCTCTAT.